This T cell receptor (beta chain) is from a study of cytomegalovirus exposure and HLA in healthy donors. Points from the study as a whole: Analysis performed later found 15,000 or so TCR beta sequences associated with HLA alleles at 0.05 false discovery rate. Other equally common chains were less clonally expanded than HLA-associated TCR beta chains, a later analysis showed.

Notes on this clone: Its specificity is unknown.

The PCR contained 60 Vbeta and 13 Jbeta primers. Some clones are missing from TCRdb's copy, which holds only in-frame ones; the method was immunoSEQ multiplex PCR. This table holds roughly 150,000 clones, around two thirds found once. CDR1 and CDR2 from the germline V gene are SGHTS and YDEGEE. V was cut by 6 bases and J by 5 bases, with 17 bases left in between. This CDR3 is built from 14 residues. The rearrangement links TRBV5-8 to TRBJ1-1; tentative D call: TRBD1 (6 bases). This clonotype originated in a woman aged 18-29 years in good health and CMV-seronegative. Sequenced input: PBMCs. As DNA, the CDR3 is TGTGCCAGCACCCAAACAGGGTTTGGAACTGAAGCTTTCTTT. It encodes CASTQTGFGTEAFF.